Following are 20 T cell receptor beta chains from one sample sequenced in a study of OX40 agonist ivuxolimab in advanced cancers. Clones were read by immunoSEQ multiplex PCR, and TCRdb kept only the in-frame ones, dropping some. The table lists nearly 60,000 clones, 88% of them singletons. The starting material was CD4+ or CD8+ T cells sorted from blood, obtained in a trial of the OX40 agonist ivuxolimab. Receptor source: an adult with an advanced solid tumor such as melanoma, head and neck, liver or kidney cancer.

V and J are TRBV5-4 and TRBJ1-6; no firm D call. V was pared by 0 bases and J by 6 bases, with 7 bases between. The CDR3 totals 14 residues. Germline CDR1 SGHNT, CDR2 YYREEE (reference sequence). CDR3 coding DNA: TGTGCCAGCAGCTTGGCCTTCCCTAATTCACCCCTCCACTTT. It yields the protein CASSLAFPNSPLHF.

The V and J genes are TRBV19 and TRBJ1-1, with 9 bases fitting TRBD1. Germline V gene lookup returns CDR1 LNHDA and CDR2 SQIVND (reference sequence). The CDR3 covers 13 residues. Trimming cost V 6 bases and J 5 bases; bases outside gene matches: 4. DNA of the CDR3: TGTGCCAGTAGGGGGACAGGGAAAACTGAAGCTTTCTTT. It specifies CASRGTGKTEAFF.

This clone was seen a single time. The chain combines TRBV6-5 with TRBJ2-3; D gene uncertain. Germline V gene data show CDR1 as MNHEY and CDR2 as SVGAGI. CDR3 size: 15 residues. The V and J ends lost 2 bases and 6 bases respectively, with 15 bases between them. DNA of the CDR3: TGTGCCAGCAGTTACCAGCCAAGTAATCAGGATACGCAGTATTTT. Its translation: CASSYQPSNQDTQYF.

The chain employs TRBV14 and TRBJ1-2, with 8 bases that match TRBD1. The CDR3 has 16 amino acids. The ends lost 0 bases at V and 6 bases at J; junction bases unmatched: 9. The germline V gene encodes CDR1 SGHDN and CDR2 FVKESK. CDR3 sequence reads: CASSQDYPGQANGYTF. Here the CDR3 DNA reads TGTGCCAGCAGCCAAGATTATCCGGGACAGGCCAATGGCTACACCTTC. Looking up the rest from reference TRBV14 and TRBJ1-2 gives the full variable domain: EAGVTQFPSHSVIEKGQTVTLRCDPISGHDNLYWYRRVMGKEIKFLLHFVKESKQDESGMPNNRFLAERTGGTYSTLKVQPAELEDSGVYFCASSQDYPGQANGYTFGSGTRLTVV.

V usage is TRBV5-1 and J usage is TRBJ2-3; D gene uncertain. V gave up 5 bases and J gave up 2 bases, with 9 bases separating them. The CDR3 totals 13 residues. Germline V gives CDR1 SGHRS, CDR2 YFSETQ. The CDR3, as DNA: TGCGCCAGCAGTCGCAGATCCACAGATACGCAGTATTTT. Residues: CASSRRSTDTQYF.

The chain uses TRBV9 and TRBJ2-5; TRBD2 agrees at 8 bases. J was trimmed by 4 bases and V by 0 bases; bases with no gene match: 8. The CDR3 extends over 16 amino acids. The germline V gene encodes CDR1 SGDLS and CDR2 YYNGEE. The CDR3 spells CASSVEGGTRGETQYF. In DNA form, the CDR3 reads TGTGCCAGCAGCGTAGAGGGGGGGACTAGAGGAGAGACCCAGTACTTC.

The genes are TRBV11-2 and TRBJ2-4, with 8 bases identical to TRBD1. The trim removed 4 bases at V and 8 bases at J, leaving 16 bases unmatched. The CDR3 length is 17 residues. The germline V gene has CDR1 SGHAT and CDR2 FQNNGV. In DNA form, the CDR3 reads TGTGCCAGCAGCTACACGACAGGGGACTCTTCAGGCGACATTCAGTACTTC. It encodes CASSYTTGDSSGDIQYF.

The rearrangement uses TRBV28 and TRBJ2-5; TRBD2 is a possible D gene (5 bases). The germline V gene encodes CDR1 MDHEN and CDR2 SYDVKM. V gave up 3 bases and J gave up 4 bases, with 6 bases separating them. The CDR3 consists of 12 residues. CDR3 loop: CASSFRGETQYF. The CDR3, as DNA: TGTGCCAGCAGTTTCCGGGGAGAGACCCAGTACTTC.

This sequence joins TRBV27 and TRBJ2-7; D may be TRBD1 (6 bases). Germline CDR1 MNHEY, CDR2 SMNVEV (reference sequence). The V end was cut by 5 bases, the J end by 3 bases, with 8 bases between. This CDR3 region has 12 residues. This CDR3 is CASSPTGYEQYF. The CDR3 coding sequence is TGTGCCAGCAGTCCGACAGGCTACGAGCAGTACTTC.

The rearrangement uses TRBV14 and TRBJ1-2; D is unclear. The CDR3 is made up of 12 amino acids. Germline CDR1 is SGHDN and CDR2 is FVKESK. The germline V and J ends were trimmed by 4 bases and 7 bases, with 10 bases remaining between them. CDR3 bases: TGTGCCAGCAGCCGAGGAGCAAGTGGCTACACCTTC. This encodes CASSRGASGYTF.

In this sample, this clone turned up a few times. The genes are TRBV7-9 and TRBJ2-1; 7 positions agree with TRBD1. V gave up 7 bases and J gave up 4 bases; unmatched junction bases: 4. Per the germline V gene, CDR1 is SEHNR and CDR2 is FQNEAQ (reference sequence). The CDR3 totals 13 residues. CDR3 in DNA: TGTGCCAGCAACCGGGACAGATACAATGAGCAGTTCTTC. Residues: CASNRDRYNEQFF. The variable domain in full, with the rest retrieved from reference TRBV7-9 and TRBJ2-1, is DTGVSQNPRHKITKRGQNVTFRCDPISEHNRLYWYRQTLGQGPEFLTYFQNEAQLEKSRLLSDRFSAERPKGSFSTLEIQRTEQGDSAMYLCASNRDRYNEQFFGPGTRLTVL.

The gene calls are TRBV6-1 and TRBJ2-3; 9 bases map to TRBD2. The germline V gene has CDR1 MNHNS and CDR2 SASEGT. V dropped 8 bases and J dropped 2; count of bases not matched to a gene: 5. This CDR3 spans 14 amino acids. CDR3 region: CASLPSGDTDTQYF. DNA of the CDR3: TGTGCCAGCCTTCCTAGCGGGGACACAGATACGCAGTATTTT.

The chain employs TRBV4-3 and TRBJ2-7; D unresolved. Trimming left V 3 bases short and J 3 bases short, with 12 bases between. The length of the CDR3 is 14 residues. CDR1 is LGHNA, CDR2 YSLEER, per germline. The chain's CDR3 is CASSQESRVYEQYF. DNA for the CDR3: TGCGCCAGCAGCCAGGAATCACGGGTCTACGAGCAGTACTTC.

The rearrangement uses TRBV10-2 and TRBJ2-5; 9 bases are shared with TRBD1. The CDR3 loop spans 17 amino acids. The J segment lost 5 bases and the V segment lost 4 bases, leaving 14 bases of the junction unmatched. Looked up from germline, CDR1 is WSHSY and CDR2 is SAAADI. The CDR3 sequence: CASSGVPGTGNGETQYF. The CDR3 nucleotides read TGCGCCAGCAGTGGAGTCCCCGGGACAGGGAACGGGGAGACCCAGTACTTC.

The CDR3 is CASSLLAGAYEQYF. The CDR3 coding sequence is TGTGCCAGCAGCTTACTAGCGGGAGCCTACGAGCAGTACTTC. The chain recombines TRBV7-8 with TRBJ2-7; 10 nucleotides line up with TRBD2. V shed 2 bases and J 2 bases; nucleotides not matched to a gene: 0. The length of the CDR3 is 14 residues. Germline V gene data show CDR1 as SGHVS and CDR2 as FQNEAQ.

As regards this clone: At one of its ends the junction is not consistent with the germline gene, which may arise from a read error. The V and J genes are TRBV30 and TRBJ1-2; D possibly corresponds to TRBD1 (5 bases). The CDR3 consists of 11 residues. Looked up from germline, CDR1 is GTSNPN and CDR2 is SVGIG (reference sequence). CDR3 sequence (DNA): TGTACCTGGGACCTTAACTATGGCTACACCTTC. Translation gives CTWDLNYGYTF.

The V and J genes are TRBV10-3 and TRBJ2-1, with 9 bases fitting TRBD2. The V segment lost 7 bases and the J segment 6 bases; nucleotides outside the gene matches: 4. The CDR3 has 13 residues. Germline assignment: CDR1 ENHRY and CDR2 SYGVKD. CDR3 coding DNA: TGTGCCATCACCGGGACTAGCAGCAATGAGCAGTTCTTC. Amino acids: CAITGTSSNEQFF.

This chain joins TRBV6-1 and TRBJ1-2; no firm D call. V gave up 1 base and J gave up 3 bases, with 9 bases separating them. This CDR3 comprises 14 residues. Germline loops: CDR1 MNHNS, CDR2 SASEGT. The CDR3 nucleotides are TGTGCCAGCAGTGAAGTGTGGGAAGACTATGGCTACACCTTC. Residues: CASSEVWEDYGYTF.

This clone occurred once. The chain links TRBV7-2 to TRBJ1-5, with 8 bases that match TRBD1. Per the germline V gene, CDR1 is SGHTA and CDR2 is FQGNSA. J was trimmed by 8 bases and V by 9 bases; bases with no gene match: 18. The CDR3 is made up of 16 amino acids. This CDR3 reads CARTSSRTGLEEPQHF. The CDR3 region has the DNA TGTGCCAGAACCTCGTCCCGGACAGGGCTAGAGGAGCCCCAGCATTTT.

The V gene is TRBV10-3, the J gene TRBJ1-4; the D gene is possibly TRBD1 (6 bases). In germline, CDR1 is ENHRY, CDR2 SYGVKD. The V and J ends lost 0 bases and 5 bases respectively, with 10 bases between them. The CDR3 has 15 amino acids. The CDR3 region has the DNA TGTGCCATCAGTGAGTCGCCAGGGGAGAATGAAAAACTGTTTTTT. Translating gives CAISESPGENEKLFF.